This T cell receptor (beta chain) was sequenced in a study of draining lymph node invasion in breast cancer (dated by TCRdb to 2018 to 2021). Turning to the overall study: Nodal metastasis was diagnosed by histology and cytokeratin immunohistochemistry, and confirmation was obtained by EpCAM/CD45 flow cytometry. In a separate targeted assay, sorted memory regulatory T cells and memory conventional CD4 T cells were compared across breast cancer tissues by bulk TCR-beta CDR3 sequencing. Matched non-invaded and tumor-invaded tumor-draining lymph nodes plus the primary tumor were contributed by each patient, with both Treg and Tconv subsets profiled. Lymph nodes from roughly five patients were covered by the separate targeted TCR sequencing, and for three of those patients the primary tumors were sequenced as well. On the study overall, not on this receptor specifically: Roughly 12-25% of Treg TCRs were shared with Tconvs per tissue, interpreted as suggesting peripheral Treg induction. Some of the top 100 tumor clones were detected in invaded and non-invaded nodes, suggesting recirculation between tumor and draining nodes. Tracking of the top-100 tumor clones could be carried out in just a couple of patients. TCRs shared between the Treg and Tconv subsets were regarded as suggesting, but not proving, a common clonal origin. Whether Treg conversion occurred in a given organ or whether converted Tregs recirculated between nodes and tumor could not be resolved from the data. In the targeted TCR-seq data, Tregs appeared more clonally expanded than Tconvs in all tissues, and both subsets were less diverse in tumor than lymph nodes.

Libraries were made using bulk RNA-seq. Sequencing was carried out with an Illumina HiSeq 2500. The study's processing was this. In the separate targeted TCR-seq dataset, CDR3 sequences were extracted from raw reads and quantified using MiXCR version 2.1.5 with default parameters. TCR-beta clones in the separate targeted TCR-seq dataset were defined according to the combination of V gene, J gene and CDR3 sequence. In the separate targeted TCR-seq dataset, clones with fewer than three counts were removed, then only the 90% most strongly expressed clones per sample were retained. For each tissue in the separate targeted TCR-seq dataset, Treg-Tconv overlap was calculated by dividing the number of shared clones by the total number of Treg clones and multiplying by 100. The public reads were reprocessed in TCRdb via fastp at Q25 and MiXCR, keeping in-frame beta chains. Each record represents a unique CDR3 protein, reported with the most common genes and DNA among its rows. TCRdb assigned the V and J calls; the authors' analysis was not used. Counted in this sample were approximately 1,200 distinct CDR3 sequences; around 59% of them appeared once. 8.5% to 12% of the sample rests with the top ten.

The CDR3 contains 14 residues, cysteine and phenylalanine counted. The read is trimmed to its CDR3 DNA, 42 bases read in frame from base 1. Based on the germline V gene, the CDR1 and CDR2 sequences are SNHLY and FYNNEI. Remarks on this clonotype: It has no known antigen specificity. Mismatch with germline at one junction end may stem from a read error.

Memory regulatory T cells were isolated by sorting for CD4+ CD45RA- CD25high cells. Tumor-draining lymph nodes were classified as non-invaded or invaded according to the absence or presence of metastatic tumor cells. T cells were pre-enriched with a Miltenyi Pan T Cell isolation kit before staining and sorting. Primary tumors were characterized by immunohistochemistry for estrogen receptor, progesterone receptor, HER2 and Ki-67. Within a few hours after surgery, fresh surgical tissue was processed by cutting the tissue into small fragments. The tissue fragments were enzymatically digested with Liberase TL plus DNase for around 22 minutes and then passed through a 40-micrometer strainer. After DAPI live/dead staining, cells were sorted on a BD FACS Aria II at about 96-99% purity. The sorted cells were lysed in TCL buffer, and a Norgen Single Cell RNA purification kit, including DNase treatment, was used to purify the RNA.

The source material was sorted memory Tregs from a lymph node. The meaning of the sample's cell subset or site label: CD45RA-negative sorted CD4+ T cells (memory Tconv or effector/memory Treg). The sequence joins TRBV2 to TRBJ2-3, and 10 junction bases match TRBD1. The receptor was derived from a female donor with luminal breast cancer. The nucleotides read TGTTCCAGCAGTAGGGACAGGGGAGCAGATACGCAGTATTTT. This is translated as CSSSRDRGADTQYF.